Sequencing of this T cell receptor beta chain was carried out in a study of T cells in tuberculosis. CDR1 and CDR2 (germline): SGHTS, YDEGEE. Trimming shortened V by 4 bases and J by 4 bases, and 15 bases separated the two germline ends. The CDR3 loop spans 14 amino acids. Here immunoSEQ multiplex PCR was the method, and the copy in TCRdb shows in-frame clones only, minus some. The sample yields some 34,000 clones, 95% to 97% seen once. The V and J genes are TRBV5-8 and TRBJ2-7; maybe TRBD2 (6 bases). This clonotype was obtained from a donor aged 10-35 years with latent tuberculosis or without tuberculosis infection. Material: PBMCs. In DNA form, the CDR3 reads TGTGCCAGCAGCCGCCCGGGAGAAACATACGAGCAGTACTTC. Amino acids: CASSRPGETYEQYF.